This is a list of T cell receptor beta chains from one sample in a study of shared clonotypes between healthy human individuals. Data came from immunoSEQ multiplex PCR; TCRdb stores just in-frame clones and leaves some out. The sample lists some 740,000 clones; 85% to 95% were seen once. The sample was naive CD8+ T cells sorted from blood. Receptors originate from a man aged 30 to 39 in good health. The CDR3 runs from the conserved cysteine through the conserved F or W. The order of the fields is J gene, D gene, clone size, V gene, CDR3 protein, CDR3 DNA. The D gene is left open where the match is weak. Size tells how often a clone was seen (once, few, many) or the class of an expanded clone, and some rows leave it out.

TRBJ2-7	-	-	TRBV7-6	CASSKGPQGNVAYEQYF	TGTGCCAGCAGCAAAGGTCCGCAGGGGAACGTTGCCTACGAGCAGTACTTC
TRBJ2-7	-	once	TRBV4-1	CASRGPGSSYEQYF	TGCGCCAGCAGAGGGCCAGGGAGCTCCTACGAGCAGTACTTC
TRBJ2-2	-	-	TRBV6-1	CASSTDPGELFF	TGTGCCAGCAGTACCGACCCCGGGGAGCTGTTTTTT
TRBJ2-7	-	-	TRBV7-3	CASSLRAPEGVEQYF	TGTGCCAGCAGCTTAAGGGCTCCCGAGGGAGTCGAGCAGTACTTC
TRBJ2-7	TRBD2	-	TRBV15	CATSTALAGDSYEQYF	TGTGCCACCAGCACTGCTTTAGCGGGAGATAGCTACGAGCAGTACTTC
TRBJ2-1	-	-	TRBV9	CASSEIGFGNEQFF	TGTGCCAGCAGCGAGATAGGGTTTGGCAATGAGCAGTTCTTC
TRBJ1-2	-	-	TRBV7-6	CASSLAGTGQGRGYTF	TGTGCCAGCAGCTTAGCGGGTACGGGCCAGGGCCGTGGCTACACCTTC
TRBJ2-1	TRBD1	-	TRBV27	CASTHGGTGIGGGGYGEQFF	TGTGCCAGCACTCACGGTGGGACAGGGATTGGGGGTGGGGGTTACGGTGAGCAGTTCTTC
TRBJ2-3	-	-	TRBV27	CASMLMGQGPTGDTQYF	TGTGCCAGTATGTTAATGGGGCAGGGGCCCACGGGAGATACGCAGTATTTT
TRBJ1-1	-	-	TRBV7-9	CASRLGGSNTEAFF	TGTGCCAGCAGACTAGGGGGGAGTAACACTGAAGCTTTCTTT
TRBJ2-3	TRBD2	-	TRBV29-1	CSVEWGLADSTDTQYF	TGCAGCGTTGAATGGGGACTAGCGGATAGCACAGATACGCAGTATTTT
TRBJ2-3	TRBD2	-	TRBV7-6	CASSLNSGTSGRGFPDTQYF	TGTGCCAGCAGCTTAAATTCTGGGACTAGCGGGAGAGGTTTCCCAGATACGCAGTATTTT
TRBJ1-5	-	-	TRBV5-6	CASSGGFSQPQHF	TGTGCCAGCAGTGGAGGGTTCAGTCAGCCCCAGCATTTT
TRBJ2-7	-	-	TRBV11-2	CASSVTRSDYEQYF	TGTGCCAGCAGCGTGACTCGGTCAGACTACGAGCAGTACTTC
TRBJ2-5	-	-	TRBV29-1	CSVEGDQGGETQYF	TGCAGCGTTGAAGGCGACCAAGGTGGAGAGACCCAGTACTTC
TRBJ2-7	-	-	TRBV5-4	CASSLADEQYF	TGTGCCAGCAGCTTAGCGGACGAGCAGTACTTC
TRBJ1-2	-	-	TRBV27	CASSLGRATLYGYTF	TGTGCCAGCAGTCTAGGACGGGCCACTCTCTATGGCTACACCTTC
TRBJ1-2	-	-	TRBV30	CAWTVKEPRVYGYTF	TGTGCCTGGACCGTCAAGGAGCCTAGGGTCTATGGCTACACCTTC
TRBJ1-1	-	-	TRBV28	CASSSSGAEAFF	TGTGCCAGCAGTTCGTCCGGGGCCGAAGCTTTCTTT
TRBJ2-7	-	once	TRBV19	CASSDQGSTVYEQYF	TGTGCCAGTAGCGATCAGGGGTCAACGGTCTACGAGCAGTACTTC
TRBJ2-1	-	-	TRBV6-5	CASSFQGSEQFF	TGTGCCAGCAGTTTCCAAGGAAGTGAGCAGTTCTTC
TRBJ2-7	-	-	TRBV9	CASSALPDRRKLYEQYF	TGTGCCAGCAGCGCCCTCCCGGACAGACGAAAATTATACGAGCAGTACTTC
TRBJ2-3	-	-	TRBV11-2	CAETDRTDTQYF	TGTGCGGAAACCGACAGGACAGATACGCAGTATTTT
TRBJ2-5	-	-	TRBV19	CASSMSGWDQETQYF	TGTGCCAGTAGTATGTCAGGGTGGGACCAAGAGACCCAGTACTTC
TRBJ1-2	-	few	TRBV4-1	CASSQDLYGYTF	TGCGCCAGCAGCCAAGATTTGTATGGCTACACCTTC
TRBJ2-7	TRBD2	-	TRBV7-9	CASSLGAGALYEQYF	TGTGCCAGCAGCTTAGGAGCGGGAGCTCTCTACGAGCAGTACTTC
TRBJ2-7	TRBD2	-	TRBV7-2	CASSLGFEREDHYEQYF	TGTGCCAGCAGCTTGGGTTTCGAGCGGGAGGACCACTACGAGCAGTACTTC
TRBJ1-1	-	-	TRBV7-2	CASSPGGGWTEAFF	TGTGCCAGTTCGCCCGGGGGGGGATGGACTGAAGCTTTCTTT
TRBJ2-2	-	-	TRBV9	CASSVAGRRNTGELFF	TGTGCCAGCAGCGTAGCTGGGCGGAGGAACACCGGGGAGCTGTTTTTT